The entry below gives a single T cell receptor beta chain sequence along with its context. Other nucleotide sequences from this sample produce the same CDR3. Assay used: immunoSEQ multiplex PCR; TCRdb lists only in-frame clones, some missing. This table holds about 210,000 clones, approximately 88% found once. The CDR3 runs to 14 residues. V lost 6 bases and J lost 2; bases outside the gene matches: 7. The germline V gene has CDR1 MNHEY and CDR2 SMNVEV (reference sequence). Participants were aged 18 to 89 years, lived in around 25 US areas, and enrolled virtually. In assigning cohorts, the study relied on participant-reported clinical history. These data originate in a study of blood T cell repertoires in COVID-19. Study-wide background: The United States, Italy and Spain provided the acute and convalescent COVID-19 samples. Sample material is recorded as cDNA or gDNA derived from T cells, B-cell-depleted T cells, or PBMCs.

The V gene is TRBV27, the J gene TRBJ2-7; 7 bases are a match to TRBD2. The TCR originated in a man younger than 35 with acute COVID-19. Sequenced sample: PBMCs or T cells enriched from blood (not recorded which). Here the CDR3 DNA reads TGTGCCAGCAGCTTAGCGGGTGGGCCCTACGAGCAGTACTTC. Its protein is CASSLAGGPYEQYF.